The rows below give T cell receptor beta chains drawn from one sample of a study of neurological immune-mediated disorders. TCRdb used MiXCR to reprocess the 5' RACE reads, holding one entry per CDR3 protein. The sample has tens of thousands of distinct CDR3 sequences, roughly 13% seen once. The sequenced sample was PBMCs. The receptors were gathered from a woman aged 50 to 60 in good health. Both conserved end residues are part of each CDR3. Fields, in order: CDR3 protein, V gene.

CASSPTTNSYEQYF TRBV18
CASSFINRGYTF TRBV12-3/TRBV12-4
CASSGGGVYTGELFF TRBV11-3
CSVFSYGRGGEQYF TRBV29-1
CASSDHTRSGNGYTF TRBV25-1
CATRDRLYEQYF TRBV28
CASSLRAGVYEQYF TRBV7-8
CASTPGGAKNIQYF TRBV7-2
CSARAPWTSLLLNVQFF TRBV20-1
CASSLVAELNTEAFF TRBV7-6
CASSSPSGGAYEQYF TRBV12-3/TRBV12-4
CASSPRVRANTGELFF TRBV28
CASRSGTSGDQETQYF TRBV2
CASNLLAGGPNEQFF TRBV2
CSVRRTGARGYTF TRBV29-1
CAGSLGGQGAPTYNEQFF TRBV5-5
CASMGSGRQETQYF TRBV28
CASSPGTGDPRTEAFF TRBV27
CASSFTGTNEKLFF TRBV12-3/TRBV12-4
CASSLGGQGFLETQYF TRBV7-7
CASSFNRGRGDTQYF TRBV5-1
CASSLARSIGTQYF TRBV12-3/TRBV12-4
CASTLDRSYNEQFF TRBV2
CASSFSLDRVVSYEQYF TRBV27
CASKFDRGLAGTVGGNNEQFF TRBV2
CASSSTGYEQYF TRBV7-9
CSGETWGISTDTQYF TRBV29-1
CASSAGATGGEQYF TRBV5-1
CASSLAGPQETQYF TRBV5-1
CSAKGRASEQYF TRBV20-1
CASSSAGGQETQYF TRBV4-2
CAWRGRINQPQHF TRBV30
CTSSWPGQGSFGYTF TRBV6-2/TRBV6-3
CASSLVLAGATYNEQFF TRBV5-1
CASSLAWSAGSYNEQFF TRBV5-1
CASSRQVSKNTGELFF TRBV6-1
CAISEPKDRGGNEQFF TRBV10-3
CASSLSWGRDSPLHF TRBV7-2
CASSRFLGQETSGANVLTF TRBV18
CASSLGIPSGYTF TRBV3-1
CASSRRRGTASDYGYTF TRBV14
CASSRGEGGGQTDTQYF TRBV5-1
CASSPSARHTNTGELFF TRBV7-2
CASSQLDTGRAFF TRBV3-1
CASRGISGANVLTF TRBV19
CASSEENFQETQYF TRBV6-1
CASINDQGQGPLYYGYTF TRBV28
CASSLMQGRNTEAFF TRBV5-1
CSARTGDRGGYTF TRBV20-1
CASNLFEETRYF TRBV7-6
CASSFGQGDTGELFF TRBV5-1